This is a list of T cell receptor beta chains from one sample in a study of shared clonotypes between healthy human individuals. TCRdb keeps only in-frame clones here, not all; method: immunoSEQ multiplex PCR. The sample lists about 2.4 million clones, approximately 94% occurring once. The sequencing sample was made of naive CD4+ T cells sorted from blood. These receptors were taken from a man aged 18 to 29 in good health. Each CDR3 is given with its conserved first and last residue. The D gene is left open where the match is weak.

CASSAQGGQGYGYTF	TGTGCCAGCAGCGCCCAGGGTGGGCAGGGCTATGGCTACACCTTC	TRBV9	.	TRBJ1-2
CASHMAWGETQYF	TGCGCCAGCCACATGGCCTGGGGGGAGACCCAGTACTTC	TRBV5-1	.	TRBJ2-5
CASSLWDRVAYEQYF	TGTGCCAGCAGTTTATGGGACAGGGTCGCCTACGAGCAGTACTTC	TRBV28	TRBD1	TRBJ2-7
CASSRPGTEGNQPQHF	TGTGCCAGCTCACGCCCCGGGACAGAGGGCAATCAGCCCCAGCATTTT	TRBV18	TRBD1	TRBJ1-5
CASSIRQGDTGELFF	TGTGCCAGCAGTATCCGACAGGGCGACACCGGGGAGCTGTTTTTT	TRBV6-6	TRBD1	TRBJ2-2
CASSLFWTASTDTQYF	TGTGCCAGCAGCTTGTTTTGGACAGCAAGCACAGATACGCAGTATTTT	TRBV5-6	.	TRBJ2-3
CASSPILAGTTYEQYF	TGTGCCAGCTCACCGATTCTAGCGGGGACAACCTACGAGCAGTACTTC	TRBV18	TRBD2	TRBJ2-7
CASGSGELGTYEQYF	TGTGCCTCGGGTAGCGGGGAGTTGGGGACCTACGAGCAGTACTTC	TRBV6-5	TRBD2	TRBJ2-7
CSAGGFYGYTF	TGCAGTGCCGGCGGGTTCTATGGCTACACCTTC	TRBV20-1	.	TRBJ1-2
CSVAPRDTQYF	TGCAGCGTGGCCCCCCGGGATACGCAGTATTTT	TRBV29-1	.	TRBJ2-3
CASSSRTGGTGELFF	TGTGCCAGCAGCTCTCGGACAGGGGGAACCGGGGAGCTGTTTTTT	TRBV11-2	TRBD1	TRBJ2-2
CASSLAPSGGFDEQYF	TGCGCCAGCAGCTTGGCCCCTAGCGGGGGATTCGATGAGCAGTACTTC	TRBV5-1	TRBD2	TRBJ2-7
CASSGPLAGAVDTQYF	TGTGCCAGCAGCGGGCCACTAGCGGGAGCGGTAGATACGCAGTATTTT	TRBV11-2	TRBD2	TRBJ2-3
CASRLDGWNTEAFF	TGTGCCAGCAGACTCGACGGATGGAACACTGAAGCTTTCTTT	TRBV11-2	.	TRBJ1-1
CASSVEKNIQYF	TGTGCCAGCAGTGTCGAAAAAAACATTCAGTACTTC	TRBV2	.	TRBJ2-4
CASSLGQLINTGELFF	TGTGCCAGCAGCTTAGGACAGTTGATTAACACCGGGGAGCTGTTTTTT	TRBV7-2	.	TRBJ2-2
CASSLSGIGYGYTF	TGTGCCAGCAGCTTAAGTGGGATCGGCTATGGCTACACCTTC	TRBV7-9	.	TRBJ1-2
CASSSTGTGGMNTEAFF	TGTGCCAGCAGCTCAACCGGGACAGGGGGAATGAACACTGAAGCTTTCTTT	TRBV5-6	TRBD1	TRBJ1-1
CASSVGGGGSALEETQYF	TGTGCCAGCAGCGTAGGGGGCGGCGGTAGCGCATTAGAAGAGACCCAGTACTTC	TRBV9	.	TRBJ2-5
CASSDEAGGYEQYF	TGTGCCAGCAGTGATGAGGCGGGGGGTTACGAGCAGTACTTC	TRBV2	TRBD2	TRBJ2-7
CASSLGTGQYGYTF	TGTGCCAGCAGCCTAGGGACAGGACAATATGGCTACACCTTC	TRBV6-1	TRBD1	TRBJ1-2
CASSPGGSYSYEQYF	TGTGCCAGCAGCCCGGGGGGCTCTTACTCCTACGAGCAGTACTTC	TRBV11-2	.	TRBJ2-7
CASSEAGAYEQYF	TGTGCCAGCAGTGAAGCGGGAGCCTACGAGCAGTACTTC	TRBV25-1	TRBD2	TRBJ2-7
CASSPRTGLTDTQYF	TGTGCCAGCAGCCCGAGGACAGGGCTCACAGATACGCAGTATTTT	TRBV9	TRBD1	TRBJ2-3